A selection of T cell receptor beta chains follows, all from one sample in a study of cytomegalovirus exposure and HLA in healthy donors. The assay was immunoSEQ multiplex PCR, and TCRdb's table has in-frame clones only and misses some. The sample holds 150,000 to 200,000 clones, about four fifths seen once. The specimen was PBMCs. The receptors were sampled from a man younger than 35 in good health and CMV-seronegative. Each CDR3 is given with its conserved first and last residue. D genes are given only for firm matches. Clone size is given for some rows only: seen once, a few or many times, or a class if the clone is expanded.

J gene | CDR3 length | V gene | clone size | D gene | CDR3 DNA | CDR3 protein
TRBJ2-5 | 13 | TRBV29-1 | NA | TRBD1 | TGCAGCGCGGGACAGGGGCGGCAAGAGACCCAGTACTTC | CSAGQGRQETQYF
TRBJ2-1 | 15 | TRBV6-1 | NA | NA | TGTGCCAGCAGTGGGAGGGGGCGTATTCACAATGAGCAGTTCTTC | CASSGRGRIHNEQFF
TRBJ2-2 | 13 | TRBV6-4 | NA | TRBD2 | TGTGCCAGCAGAGGACTAGGCTCCGGGGAGCTGTTTTTT | CASRGLGSGELFF
TRBJ2-1 | 14 | TRBV5-1 | NA | TRBD2 | TGCGCCAGCAGCTTGTTGCTAGCGGGAAATGAGCAGTTCTTC | CASSLLLAGNEQFF
TRBJ2-1 | 14 | TRBV29-1 | NA | NA | TGCAGCGTTGAGGGATTGGGAGTGTACAATGAGCAGTTCTTC | CSVEGLGVYNEQFF
TRBJ2-3 | 17 | TRBV9 | NA | TRBD2 | TGTGCCAGCAGCCCCCGGGAAAGAGCGGGGGGGCCAGATACGCAGTATTTT | CASSPRERAGGPDTQYF
TRBJ2-7 | 16 | TRBV28 | NA | NA | TGTGCCAGCAGTTTAGGATCAGGGGACCAGTCCTACGAGCAGTACTTC | CASSLGSGDQSYEQYF
TRBJ2-5 | 14 | TRBV27 | few | NA | TGTGCCACCCTATCATGGGCAACTCCAGAGACCCAGTACTTC | CATLSWATPETQYF
TRBJ1-1 | 14 | TRBV7-2 | NA | NA | TGTGCCAGCAGCTTAGGCCAGTTGAACACTGAAGCTTTCTTT | CASSLGQLNTEAFF
TRBJ2-5 | 12 | TRBV6-5 | NA | NA | TGTGCCAGCAGCCCGACAGGCCAGACCCAGTACTTC | CASSPTGQTQYF
TRBJ1-1 | 13 | TRBV19 | NA | NA | TGTGCCAGTAGTCTCAACATAAACACTGAAGCTTTCTTT | CASSLNINTEAFF
TRBJ2-4 | 19 | TRBV5-1 | NA | NA | TGCGCCAGCAGCTCCCTTGGGAGAGAGGGAGGACTAGCCAAAAACATTCAGTACTTC | CASSSLGREGGLAKNIQYF
TRBJ1-5 | 14 | TRBV19 | NA | NA | TGTGCCAGTAGGAATAAGGGGAGCAATCAGCCCCAGCATTTT | CASRNKGSNQPQHF
TRBJ1-5 | 12 | TRBV7-9 | once | TRBD1 | TGTGCCACGGGACAGGGGCATCAGCCCCAGCATTTT | CATGQGHQPQHF
TRBJ1-5 | 15 | TRBV4-2 | NA | TRBD1 | TGTGCCAGCAGCCAAGATCCAGGGGGCGGACAGCCCCAGCATTTT | CASSQDPGGGQPQHF
TRBJ2-1 | 14 | TRBV19 | NA | NA | TGTGCCAGTAGTATAGATGGGTGGAGCAATGAGCAGTTCTTC | CASSIDGWSNEQFF
TRBJ1-4 | 14 | TRBV2 | NA | NA | TGTGCCAGCGTCCAGGACAGTGGGGTTGAAAAACTGTTTTTT | CASVQDSGVEKLFF
TRBJ2-1 | 19 | TRBV7-6 | once | TRBD1 | TGTGCCAGCAGCCAAGGCGGAGGGGGGGGACAGGGGAGATACAATGAGCAGTTCTTC | CASSQGGGGGQGRYNEQFF
TRBJ2-3 | 17 | TRBV10-1 | NA | TRBD2 | TGCGCCAGCAGTGATCCTAGCGGGGGAGCACAAACAGATACGCAGTATTTT | CASSDPSGGAQTDTQYF
TRBJ1-4 | 16 | TRBV7-2 | NA | TRBD1 | TGTGCCAGCAGCTTAGGACTCCGGGACAGCGGACCAAAACTGTTTTTT | CASSLGLRDSGPKLFF
TRBJ2-4 | 13 | TRBV7-2 | NA | NA | TGTGCCAGCAGCTTCGGAGACAGAAACATTCAGTACTTC | CASSFGDRNIQYF
TRBJ2-1 | 15 | TRBV11-1 | NA | TRBD2 | TGTGCCAGCATCCTCGGGGAGGGGACCTACAATGAGCAGTTCTTC | CASILGEGTYNEQFF
TRBJ2-7 | 12 | TRBV5-5 | NA | TRBD1 | TGTGCCAGCAGCTCGACAGGGGACGAGCAGTACTTC | CASSSTGDEQYF
TRBJ1-1 | 13 | TRBV19 | few | NA | TGTGCCAGCTCTACCGGGGGGAACACTGAAGCTTTCTTT | CASSTGGNTEAFF
TRBJ1-2 | 15 | TRBV4-3 | NA | TRBD1 | TGCGCCAGCAGCAAAGCCCAGGGGGAGGACTATGGCTACACCTTC | CASSKAQGEDYGYTF
TRBJ2-3 | 15 | TRBV11-3 | NA | TRBD2 | TGTGCCAGCAGCTTACGTAGCGGGGGTTCAGATACGCAGTATTTT | CASSLRSGGSDTQYF
TRBJ1-1 | 14 | TRBV5-1 | NA | TRBD1 | TGCGCCAGCACCCCCCGCCCGGGACAGGGGGATGCTTTCTTT | CASTPRPGQGDAFF
TRBJ2-5 | 16 | TRBV7-7 | NA | NA | TGTGCTAGCAGCCACACTGCGGGCAACGGACAAGAGACCCAGTACTTC | CASSHTAGNGQETQYF
TRBJ2-5 | 14 | TRBV10-3 | NA | TRBD2 | TGTGCCATCAAATCTAGCGGGAGAGCCTTGGAGCAGTACTTC | CAIKSSGRALEQYF
TRBJ2-7 | 12 | TRBV29-1 | few | NA | TGCAGCGTCGAAGGAGAGCTCTACGAGCAGTACTTC | CSVEGELYEQYF
TRBJ2-7 | 18 | TRBV27 | NA | TRBD2 | TGTGCCAGCAGCCCGGGACTAGCGGGAGGGCCTTATCCATACGAGCAGTACTTC | CASSPGLAGGPYPYEQYF
TRBJ2-7 | 15 | TRBV7-2 | NA | TRBD1 | TGTGCCAGCAGCTTAGACAGGGGAGTCTCCTACGAGCAGTACTTC | CASSLDRGVSYEQYF
TRBJ1-5 | 15 | TRBV7-2 | NA | NA | TGTGCCAGCAGCTTAGGAGGAGGGGGCAATCAGCCCCAGCATTTT | CASSLGGGGNQPQHF
TRBJ2-1 | 15 | TRBV28 | NA | TRBD2 | TGTGCGATCAGGGCGGGAGGGCCCACCTACAATGAGCAGTTCTTC | CAIRAGGPTYNEQFF
TRBJ2-1 | 15 | TRBV6-1 | NA | TRBD2 | TGTGCCAGCAGTGAAGCGCGGGGGGGGCCAGATGAGCAGTTCTTC | CASSEARGGPDEQFF
TRBJ1-6 | 15 | TRBV25-1 | NA | NA | TGTGCCAGCAGTGAACTTCTGGGCATTAACTCACCCCTCCACTTT | CASSELLGINSPLHF
TRBJ2-2 | 14 | TRBV7-9 | NA | NA | TGTGCCAGCAGCTCAGACTTGAACACCGGGGAGCTGTTTTTT | CASSSDLNTGELFF
TRBJ2-3 | 16 | TRBV7-9 | NA | TRBD2 | TGTGCCAGCAGCTTAGCCGGCGGGGGGGCATCAGATACGCAGTATTTT | CASSLAGGGASDTQYF
TRBJ1-2 | 12 | TRBV7-8 | NA | NA | TGTGCCAGCAGCCGTGTGAGCACGGGCTACACCTTC | CASSRVSTGYTF
TRBJ1-1 | 13 | TRBV12-5 | NA | NA | TGTGCTAGTGGTTTAGGGACACAAAGTGAAGCTTTCTTT | CASGLGTQSEAFF
TRBJ2-7 | 13 | TRBV6-5 | NA | NA | TGTGCCAGCAGCCCTAACAGGGCCCACGAGCAGTACTTC | CASSPNRAHEQYF
TRBJ2-3 | 12 | TRBV7-9 | NA | NA | TGTGCCAGCAGCTTCGAGACAGATACGCAGTATTTT | CASSFETDTQYF
TRBJ2-7 | 15 | TRBV7-9 | few | NA | TGTGCCAGCCCCCATGAAAGGGAGCCCACCTACGAGCAGTACTTC | CASPHEREPTYEQYF
TRBJ2-5 | 15 | TRBV30 | NA | TRBD2 | TGTGCCTGGAGTAGACTAGCGGGGGGGCAAGAGACCCAGTACTTC | CAWSRLAGGQETQYF
TRBJ2-1 | 15 | TRBV9 | NA | NA | TGTGCCAGCAGCGTAGTTACTAGCCCAAACAATGAGCAGTTCTTC | CASSVVTSPNNEQFF
TRBJ1-2 | 17 | TRBV28 | NA | NA | TGTGCCAGCAGTTTGGGTTTCGGGCAGGGGTATAACTATGGCTACACCTTC | CASSLGFGQGYNYGYTF
TRBJ2-1 | 15 | TRBV11-3 | NA | TRBD1 | TGTGCCAGCAGCTTCTCCGGGACAGGGAACCATGAGCAGTTCTTC | CASSFSGTGNHEQFF
TRBJ2-5 | 17 | TRBV7-2 | NA | TRBD2 | TGTGCCAGCAGCTTAGATCGACCCGGGAGGGCCAGAGAGACCCAGTACTTC | CASSLDRPGRARETQYF
TRBJ1-6 | 16 | TRBV2 | NA | NA | TGTGCCAGCAGTGTAGGCAGGAGGGTAAATAATTCACCCCTCCACTTT | CASSVGRRVNNSPLHF
TRBJ1-2 | 15 | TRBV4-3 | NA | NA | TGCGCCAGCAGCTCACAACGCCAGGAGGTTGATGGCTACACCTTC | CASSSQRQEVDGYTF
TRBJ1-3 | 15 | TRBV19 | NA | NA | TGTGCCAGTAGTATCTTCCAGGGCTCTGGAAACACCATATATTTT | CASSIFQGSGNTIYF
TRBJ2-4 | 15 | TRBV4-3 | NA | TRBD2 | TGCGCCAGCAGCCAATCAATTTGGACTAGCGGGATTCAGTACTTC | CASSQSIWTSGIQYF
TRBJ2-5 | 10 | TRBV5-6 | NA | NA | TGTGCCAGCGACCTAGAGACCCGGTACTTC | CASDLETRYF